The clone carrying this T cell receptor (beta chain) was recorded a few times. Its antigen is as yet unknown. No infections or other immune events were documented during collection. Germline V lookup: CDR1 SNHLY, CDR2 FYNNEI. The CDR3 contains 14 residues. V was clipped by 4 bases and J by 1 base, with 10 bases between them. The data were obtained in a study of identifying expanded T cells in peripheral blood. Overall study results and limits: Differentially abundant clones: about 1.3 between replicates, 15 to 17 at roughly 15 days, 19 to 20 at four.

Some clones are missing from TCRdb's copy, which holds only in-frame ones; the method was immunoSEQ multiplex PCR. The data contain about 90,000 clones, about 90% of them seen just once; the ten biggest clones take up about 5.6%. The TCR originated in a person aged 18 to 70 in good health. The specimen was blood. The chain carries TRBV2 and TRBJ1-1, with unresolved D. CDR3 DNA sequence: TGTGCCAGCAGTGGAAGCTTCCAGAACACTGAAGCTTTCTTT. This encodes CASSGSFQNTEAFF.